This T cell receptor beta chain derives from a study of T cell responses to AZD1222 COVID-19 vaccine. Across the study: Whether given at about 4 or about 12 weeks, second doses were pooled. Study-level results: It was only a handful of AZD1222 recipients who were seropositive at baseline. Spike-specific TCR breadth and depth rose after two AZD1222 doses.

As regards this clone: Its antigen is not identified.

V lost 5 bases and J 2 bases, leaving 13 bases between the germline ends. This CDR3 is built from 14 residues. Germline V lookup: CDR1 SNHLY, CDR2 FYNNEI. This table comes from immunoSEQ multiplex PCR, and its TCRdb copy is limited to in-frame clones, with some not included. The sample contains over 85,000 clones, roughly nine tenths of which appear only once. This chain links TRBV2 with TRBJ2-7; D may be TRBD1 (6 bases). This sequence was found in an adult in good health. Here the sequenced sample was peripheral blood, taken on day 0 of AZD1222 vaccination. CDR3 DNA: TGTGCCAGCAGTAACCAGGGGCTAGCCTACGAGCAGTACTTC. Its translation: CASSNQGLAYEQYF.